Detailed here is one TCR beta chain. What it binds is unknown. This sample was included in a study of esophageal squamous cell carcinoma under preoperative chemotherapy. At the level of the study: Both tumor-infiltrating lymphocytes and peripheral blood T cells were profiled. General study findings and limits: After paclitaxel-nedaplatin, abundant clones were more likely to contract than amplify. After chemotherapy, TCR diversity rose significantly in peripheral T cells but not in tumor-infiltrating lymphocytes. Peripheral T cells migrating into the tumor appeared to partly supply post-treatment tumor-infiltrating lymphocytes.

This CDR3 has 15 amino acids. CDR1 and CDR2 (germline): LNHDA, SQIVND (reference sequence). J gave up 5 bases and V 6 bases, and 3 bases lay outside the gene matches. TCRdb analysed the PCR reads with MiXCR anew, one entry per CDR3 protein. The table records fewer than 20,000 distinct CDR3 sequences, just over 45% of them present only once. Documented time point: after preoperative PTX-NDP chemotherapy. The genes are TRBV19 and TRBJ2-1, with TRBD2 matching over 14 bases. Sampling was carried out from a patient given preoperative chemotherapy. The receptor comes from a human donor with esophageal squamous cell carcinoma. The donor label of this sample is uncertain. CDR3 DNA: TGTGCCAGTAGCAGACTAGCGGGAGGGGACAATGAGCAGTTCTTC. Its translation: CASSRLAGGDNEQFF.